One sample yielded the 31 T cell receptor beta chains listed below, sequenced in a study of blood T cell repertoires in COVID-19. Libraries were prepared by immunoSEQ multiplex PCR; TCRdb keeps only in-frame clonotypes and omits some of them. The sample holds 40,000 or so clones, 75% to 90% seen once. Input material: peripheral blood. The receptors stem from a man in his sixties with acute or convalescent COVID-19.

The genes are TRBV11-1 and TRBJ2-2, with a possible D match to TRBD2 (5 bases). This CDR3 has 12 amino acids. The germline gives CDR1 SGHAT, CDR2 FQDESV (reference sequence). V was clipped by 8 bases and J by 6 bases, with 10 bases between them. CDR3 amino acids: CASYGEAGELFF. The CDR3 coding sequence is TGTGCCAGCTACGGGGAAGCCGGGGAGCTGTTTTTT.

Here the CDR3 reads CATGNQETQYF. For the CDR3, the DNA is TGTGCCACCGGGAACCAAGAGACCCAGTACTTC. The chain is built from TRBV19 and TRBJ2-5; maybe TRBD2 (5 bases). The germline CDR1 and CDR2 sequences are LNHDA and SQIVND (reference sequence). The length of the CDR3 is 11 residues. The ends were cut back, 10 bases at V and 0 bases at J, with 6 bases in the middle.

The gene calls are TRBV10-2 and TRBJ2-1; TRBD1 aligns across 12 bases. There are 18 residues in the CDR3. CDR1 is WSHSY, CDR2 SAAADI, per germline. V trimming: 0 bases; J trimming: 7 bases; junction bases outside the gene matches: 10. CDR3 in DNA: TGCGCCAGCAGTGAGTCATTTAGGTGGGACAGGGGGCATAATGAGCAGTTCTTC. Translation gives CASSESFRWDRGHNEQFF.

This rearrangement joins TRBV5-4 to TRBJ2-7, with 9 bases fitting TRBD2. V lost 4 bases to trimming and J lost 2 bases; unmatched junction nucleotides: 10. Germline values: CDR1 SGHNT, CDR2 YYREEE (reference sequence). CDR3 size: 16 residues. This CDR3 is CASSPYSGSFTYEQYF. CDR3 coding DNA: TGTGCCAGCAGCCCCTATAGCGGGAGTTTCACCTACGAGCAGTACTTC.

CDR3 sequence (DNA): TGTGCCAGCAGGGAGATGAACACTGAAGCTTTCTTT. Protein product: CASREMNTEAFF. The rearrangement joins TRBV7-9 to TRBJ1-1, with no clear D. The CDR3 is 12 amino acids. Germline CDR1 and CDR2: SEHNR and FQNEAQ (reference sequence). Trimming took 6 bases from V and 0 from J, leaving 5 bases between them.

The chain employs TRBV10-3 and TRBJ2-7, with TRBD1 matching 9 bases. Germline assignment: CDR1 ENHRY and CDR2 SYGVKD. CDR3 length: 14 residues. V gave up 8 bases and J gave up 0 bases; unmatched junction bases: 5. As DNA, the CDR3 is TGTGCCATCGGTGGGACAGGGAGCTCCTACGAGCAGTACTTC. It specifies CAIGGTGSSYEQYF.

This clone has a single count. The chain uses TRBV14 and TRBJ2-7; 10 bases match TRBD2. The CDR3 spans 15 residues. J lost 4 bases, V lost 1 base, and 4 bases had no gene match. The germline CDR1 and CDR2 sequences are SGHDN and FVKESK. For the CDR3, the DNA is TGTGCCAGCAGCCAAGCGCTAGCGGGAGATTACGAGCAGTACTTC. Translating gives CASSQALAGDYEQYF.

This chain joins TRBV19 and TRBJ1-2; 7 bases agree with TRBD1. The V and J ends lost 5 bases and 10 bases, in that order; junction bases with no gene match: 10. The CDR3 extends over 13 amino acids. Germline loops: CDR1 LNHDA, CDR2 SQIVND (reference sequence). CDR3: CASSGGTASFYTF. As DNA, the CDR3 is TGTGCCAGTAGTGGCGGGACAGCTAGCTTCTACACCTTC.

This clone is deemed medium-sized. J is TRBJ2-5 and V is TRBV5-4; TRBD1 matches 10 bases. Germline CDR1 SGHNT, CDR2 YYREEE (reference sequence). This CDR3 has 13 amino acids. The ends lost 5 bases at V and 4 bases at J; junction bases unmatched: 2. CDR3 DNA: TGTGCCAGCAGGGACAGGGGGACAGAGACCCAGTACTTC. Protein product: CASRDRGTETQYF.

J is TRBJ2-3 and V is TRBV28, with 9 bases lining up with TRBD2. The germline V gene encodes CDR1 MDHEN and CDR2 SYDVKM. CDR3 length: 16 residues. J lost 4 bases, V lost 3 bases, and 8 bases had no gene match. This CDR3 reads CASSLVSGSRADTQYF. The CDR3 bases are TGTGCCAGCAGTTTGGTTAGCGGGAGTCGGGCAGATACGCAGTATTTT. Based on the CDR3 plus reference TRBV28 and TRBJ2-3, the full variable domain is DVKVTQSSRYLVKRTGEKVFLECVQDMDHENMFWYRQDPGLGLRLIYFSYDVKMKEKGDIPEGYSVSREKKERFSLILESASTNQTSMYLCASSLVSGSRADTQYFGPGTRLTVL.

The chain joins TRBV7-9 to TRBJ2-1; 8 bases align to TRBD2. Germline values: CDR1 SEHNR, CDR2 FQNEAQ (reference sequence). The CDR3 loop spans 12 amino acids. V lost 7 bases and J lost 8; bases outside the gene matches: 4. In DNA, the CDR3 is TGTGCCAGCAATGCCGGGGGGGATGAGCAGTTCTTC. Encoded protein: CASNAGGDEQFF.

In its sample, this clone was seen once. This sequence joins TRBV7-9 and TRBJ1-1; D not certain. Between the trimmed V and J ends, which lost 5 bases and 1 base, there was a span of 8 bases. There are 13 residues in the CDR3. From germline, CDR1 is SEHNR and CDR2 FQNEAQ (reference sequence). The CDR3: CASSGSGNTEAFF. The CDR3 coding sequence is TGTGCCAGCAGCGGAAGCGGGAACACTGAAGCTTTCTTT.

The rearrangement links TRBV19 to TRBJ2-1, with 9 bases fitting TRBD2. V was clipped by 6 bases and J by 7 bases; unmatched bases: 10. CDR3 length equals 15 residues. Looked up from germline, CDR1 is LNHDA and CDR2 is SQIVND (reference sequence). DNA of the CDR3: TGTGCCAGTAGAATAACCGGGACTAGCAGGAATGAGCAGTTCTTC. Amino acids: CASRITGTSRNEQFF.

Only a few counts were recorded for this clone. This chain joins TRBV14 and TRBJ1-1; no clear D. This CDR3 comprises 11 residues. In germline, CDR1 is SGHDN, CDR2 FVKESK. The V end was cut by 4 bases, the J end by 4 bases, with 4 bases between. CDR3 region: CASSPLTEAFF. DNA for the CDR3: TGTGCCAGCAGCCCCCTCACTGAAGCTTTCTTT.

The genes are TRBV5-4 and TRBJ2-2, with 8 nucleotides matching TRBD2. The J segment lost 6 bases and the V segment lost 2 bases, leaving 12 bases of the junction unmatched. This CDR3 contains 17 residues. The germline gives CDR1 SGHNT, CDR2 YYREEE (reference sequence). The CDR3 protein is CASSLASSGTRPGELFF. The DNA of the CDR3 is TGTGCCAGCAGCTTAGCCTCTTCCGGGACTAGGCCCGGGGAGCTGTTTTTT. The full variable domain, completed using reference TRBV5-4 and TRBJ2-2, is ETGVTQSPTHLIKTRGQQVTLRCSSQSGHNTVSWYQQALGQGPQFIFQYYREEENGRGNFPPRFSGLQFPNYSSELNVNALELDDSALYLCASSLASSGTRPGELFFGEGSRLTVL.

This clone was seen just once. The genes are TRBV5-1 and TRBJ2-7; tentatively, D is TRBD1 (7 bases). The CDR3 is 14 amino acids. The germline V gene has CDR1 SGHRS and CDR2 YFSETQ. Trimming removed 2 bases at V and 3 bases at J, with 12 bases between. CDR3 amino acids: CASSFAGQNYEQYF. The CDR3 DNA reads TGCGCCAGCAGCTTTGCGGGACAGAACTACGAGCAGTACTTC.

The chain links TRBV7-8 to TRBJ1-1, with unresolved D. Germline V gives CDR1 SGHVS, CDR2 FQNEAQ. The V end lost 4 bases, the J end lost 3 bases, and 18 bases lay between the germline ends. The CDR3 spans 16 residues. CDR3 residues: CASSSPRLSGDTEAFF. The CDR3 bases are TGTGCCAGCAGCTCCCCGCGGCTCAGCGGAGACACTGAAGCTTTCTTT.

This clone showed up just once. The V gene is TRBV9, the J gene TRBJ2-5; the D gene is possibly TRBD2 (8 bases). The CDR3 runs to 16 residues. Trimming stripped 3 bases from V and 7 bases from J, with 22 bases between. Per the germline V gene, CDR1 is SGDLS and CDR2 is YYNGEE. The CDR3 sequence: CASSGGGGLASGTQYF. As DNA, the CDR3 is TGTGCCAGCAGCGGAGGGGGCGGACTAGCCAGCGGGACCCAGTACTTC.

J is TRBJ2-7 and V is TRBV28; 8 bases fit TRBD1. Trimming took 7 bases from V and 2 from J; bases not matched to a gene: 7. CDR1 is MDHEN, CDR2 SYDVKM, per germline. The CDR3 loop spans 14 amino acids. CDR3 protein: CASMLVRGPYEQYF. The CDR3 DNA follows: TGTGCCAGCATGTTGGTCAGGGGGCCCTACGAGCAGTACTTC.

The CDR3 loop reads CASSSGTATQYF. The CDR3 DNA reads TGTGCCAGCAGCTCGGGAACGGCCACGCAGTATTTT. The chain employs TRBV7-3 and TRBJ2-3; the D gene is possibly TRBD2 (5 bases). Trimming removed 4 bases from V and 9 bases from J, with 11 bases in between. Germline CDR1 and CDR2: SGHTA and FQGTGA. The CDR3 is 12 residues long.

In DNA, the CDR3 is TGTGCCACCAGTGATTTCCAGGGGGACACCATATATTTT. It yields the protein CATSDFQGDTIYF. The chain links TRBV24-1 to TRBJ1-3; 7 bases fit TRBD1. Per the germline V gene, CDR1 is KGHDR and CDR2 is SFDVKD. The CDR3 contains 13 residues. V shed 1 base, J shed 8 bases, and the junction held 1 base outside the gene matches.

The rearrangement joins TRBV5-5 to TRBJ2-1; weak D call: TRBD2 (6 bases). Trimming left V 0 bases short and J 8 bases short, with 18 bases between. The CDR3 is 16 residues long. Germline assignment: CDR1 SGHKS and CDR2 YYEKEE (reference sequence). In DNA form, the CDR3 reads TGTGCCAGCAGCTTGGAAACGGGGGTTTGGGACGATGAGCAGTTCTTC. It encodes CASSLETGVWDDEQFF.

This clone was seen more than once but under ten times. The rearrangement links TRBV30 to TRBJ1-5, with a weak D call TRBD1 (6 bases). The germline V gene encodes CDR1 GTSNPN and CDR2 SVGIG (reference sequence). This CDR3 has 15 residues. The V end was cut by 1 base, the J end by 4 bases, with 14 bases between. This chain's CDR3 is CAWSGTAKRNQPQHF. In DNA, the CDR3 is TGTGCCTGGAGTGGGACAGCAAAGCGGAATCAGCCCCAGCATTTT.

V and J are TRBV10-3 and TRBJ2-7; 7 bases line up with TRBD1. CDR3 length: 16 residues. V shed 2 bases and J 1 base; nucleotides not matched to a gene: 8. The germline V gene has CDR1 ENHRY and CDR2 SYGVKD. This CDR3 reads CAISEPKGTASYEQYF. The DNA for the CDR3 is TGTGCCATCAGTGAGCCGAAGGGGACAGCGTCCTACGAGCAGTACTTC.

This rearrangement joins TRBV7-2 to TRBJ1-5; D gene ambiguous. CDR1 is SGHTA and CDR2 is FQGNSA in the germline V gene. The germline V and J ends were trimmed by 2 bases and 4 bases, with 6 bases remaining between them. The length of the CDR3 is 13 residues. CDR3 amino acids: CASSLRGNQPQHF. The CDR3 nucleotides are TGTGCCAGCAGCTTAAGAGGGAATCAGCCCCAGCATTTT.

V usage is TRBV30 and J usage is TRBJ2-7; TRBD2 is a possible D gene (6 bases). Per the germline V gene, CDR1 is GTSNPN and CDR2 is SVGIG (reference sequence). The V end lost 2 bases, the J end lost 4 bases, and 9 bases lay between the germline ends. There are 12 residues in the CDR3. CDR3 protein: CAWSPGTYEQYF. The CDR3 DNA reads TGTGCCTGGAGTCCGGGGACTTACGAGCAGTACTTC.

V usage is TRBV2 and J usage is TRBJ2-7; TRBD1 agrees at 8 bases. Germline V CDR1 and CDR2: SNHLY, FYNNEI. The CDR3 covers 14 residues. V shed 8 bases and J 1 base; nucleotides not matched to a gene: 7. Here the CDR3 reads CASGADRASYEQYF. CDR3 in DNA: TGTGCCAGCGGAGCGGACAGGGCGTCCTACGAGCAGTACTTC.

The rearrangement joins TRBV29-1 to TRBJ1-6; D may be TRBD1 (5 bases). Germline assignment: CDR1 SQVTM and CDR2 ANQGSEA. This CDR3 is 13 amino acids long. Trimming removed 7 bases at V and 9 bases at J, with 16 bases between. The DNA for the CDR3 is TGCAGCGCCCCGAGGAGGGGCCGTTCACCCCTCCACTTT. This gives the protein CSAPRRGRSPLHF.

The V gene is TRBV24-1, the J gene TRBJ2-7, with 9 bases aligning to TRBD1. V was clipped by 3 bases and J by 1 base; unmatched bases: 3. Germline CDR1 reads KGHDR; CDR2 reads SFDVKD. The CDR3 spans 15 residues. The DNA for the CDR3 is TGTGCCACCAGTGATCCCGGGACAGGGTCCTACGAGCAGTACTTC. Residues: CATSDPGTGSYEQYF.

The genes are TRBV7-9 and TRBJ2-3; 7 bases match TRBD2. V lost 4 bases to trimming and J lost 3 bases; unmatched junction nucleotides: 10. The CDR3 is 16 amino acids. Per germline, CDR1 SEHNR and CDR2 FQNEAQ (reference sequence). This chain's CDR3 is CASSSLRGGGTDTQYF. In DNA form, the CDR3 reads TGTGCCAGCAGCTCTCTTCGCGGGGGAGGTACAGATACGCAGTATTTT.

The chain links TRBV5-1 to TRBJ2-3, with 10 bases aligning to TRBD2. Germline CDR1 SGHRS, CDR2 YFSETQ. The CDR3 consists of 17 residues. V lost 0 bases and J lost 0; bases outside the gene matches: 4. CDR3 amino acids: CASSLGSSGGSTDTQYF. The CDR3, as DNA: TGCGCCAGCAGCTTGGGTTCTAGCGGGGGTAGCACAGATACGCAGTATTTT.